Each of the 30 T cell receptor beta chains below was sequenced from the same sample in a study of shared clonotypes between healthy human individuals. The repertoire was sequenced with immunoSEQ multiplex PCR; TCRdb's copy has only in-frame clones and lacks some. Among some 2.1 million clones listed, just over 90% were seen once. It was CD45RO-negative cells, positively selected for CCR7, that made up naive CD8 cells, with terminally differentiated effector memory CD45RA+ cells excluded. Sequencing used naive CD8+ T cells from PBMCs. Receptors were obtained from a young man in good health. Some clones in this sample may be carry-over from other donors' samples.

The V call is TRBV11-1, the J call TRBJ2-7, with 9 positions matching TRBD2. With 5 bases clipped from V and 12 bases from J, the junction kept 8 bases outside the gene matches. The CDR3 is made up of 12 amino acids. The germline V gene encodes CDR1 SGHAT and CDR2 FQDESV (reference sequence). The CDR3 region has the DNA TGTGCCAGCAGCCCCCTAGCGGGATACGTGTACTTC. Translated: CASSPLAGYVYF.

The table lists this clone with a count of one. V is TRBV9 and J is TRBJ2-5; 10 bases line up with TRBD2. The CDR3 extends over 15 amino acids. The V gene end was trimmed by 1 base and the J gene end by 2 bases; junction bases not matched to a gene: 2. CDR1 SGDLS and CDR2 YYNGEE come from the germline V gene. The CDR3 DNA reads as TGTGCCAGCAGCGTAAGCGGGAGGGATCAAGAGACCCAGTACTTC. Amino acid sequence: CASSVSGRDQETQYF.

This clone appeared a single time. The genes are TRBV28 and TRBJ1-1, with 8 bases matching TRBD1. The CDR3 sequence is 14 residues long. V gave up 7 bases and J gave up 3 bases; unmatched junction bases: 7. CDR1 is MDHEN, CDR2 SYDVKM, per germline. CDR3 in amino acids: CASTPGQGDTEAFF. The CDR3 DNA sequence: TGTGCCAGCACTCCAGGACAGGGAGACACTGAAGCTTTCTTT.

V usage is TRBV4-1 and J usage is TRBJ2-1, with 8 bases fitting TRBD2. CDR3 size: 16 residues. Germline V gene lookup returns CDR1 MGHRA and CDR2 YSYEKL. Losses at the gene ends were 3 bases for V and 0 bases for J; bases not matched to a gene: 4. This CDR3 reads CASSHLSGNSYNEQFF. The CDR3 bases are TGCGCCAGCAGCCACCTTAGCGGGAACTCCTACAATGAGCAGTTCTTC.

The genes are TRBV7-9 and TRBJ1-2, with a possible D match to TRBD1 (6 bases). Deletions cut 5 bases from V and 6 bases from J, with 16 bases between. The CDR3 runs 14 residues. Germline-derived CDR1 and CDR2 are SEHNR and FQNEAQ (reference sequence). The CDR3 protein is CASSPYRVEDGYTF. The CDR3 DNA reads TGTGCCAGCAGCCCGTACAGGGTGGAGGATGGCTACACCTTC.

V and J are TRBV7-9 and TRBJ2-1; 13 bases are shared with TRBD2. The CDR3 sequence is 18 residues long. The V gene's germline CDR1 is SEHNR and CDR2 FQNEAQ (reference sequence). V lost 4 bases and J lost 0; bases outside the gene matches: 6. The CDR3 nucleotides are TGTGCCAGCAGCTCGACTAGCGGGAGGACTTACTCCTACAATGAGCAGTTCTTC. Protein: CASSSTSGRTYSYNEQFF. The full variable domain, in which reference TRBV7-9 and TRBJ2-1 provide the parts outside the CDR3, is DTGVSQNPRHKITKRGQNVTFRCDPISEHNRLYWYRQTLGQGPEFLTYFQNEAQLEKSRLLSDRFSAERPKGSFSTLEIQRTEQGDSAMYLCASSSTSGRTYSYNEQFFGPGTRLTVL.

The V and J genes are TRBV10-1 and TRBJ2-1; no definite D call. The V gene lost 3 bases and the J gene lost 0 bases, with 9 bases spanning the gap. CDR3 size: 15 residues. Looked up from germline, CDR1 is WNHNN and CDR2 is SYGVQD (reference sequence). The CDR3 DNA is TGCGCCAGCAGTGATAGTCGGATCTCCTACAATGAGCAGTTCTTC. Amino acid sequence: CASSDSRISYNEQFF.

The rearrangement uses TRBV7-9 and TRBJ1-1; the D is unclear. Trimming removed 5 bases at V and 5 bases at J, with 9 bases between. The CDR3 extends over 12 amino acids. The germline V gene has CDR1 SEHNR and CDR2 FQNEAQ (reference sequence). CDR3 sequence reads: CASSAGRTEAFF. The CDR3 nucleotides read TGTGCCAGCAGCGCGGGGAGGACTGAAGCTTTCTTT.

The chain joins TRBV5-1 to TRBJ1-1; TRBD1 aligns across 7 bases. Trimming at V came to 3 bases and at J to 6 bases, leaving 5 bases not matched to a gene. CDR1 and CDR2 from the germline V gene are SGHRS and YFSETQ. The CDR3 runs 13 residues. The CDR3 loop is CASSSRDSPEAFF. CDR3 nucleotides: TGCGCCAGCAGCTCCCGGGACAGTCCTGAAGCTTTCTTT.

This clone has just one count. CDR3 residues: CASSSLLVGERADTQYF. In DNA form, the CDR3 reads TGTGCCAGCAGTTCTCTCCTCGTGGGGGAGCGGGCAGATACGCAGTATTTT. V usage is TRBV27 and J usage is TRBJ2-3; tentatively, D is TRBD2 (6 bases). Looked up from germline, CDR1 is MNHEY and CDR2 is SMNVEV (reference sequence). The CDR3 is made up of 17 amino acids. V lost 4 bases, J lost 4 bases, and 21 bases lay in between.

This sequence joins TRBV9 and TRBJ2-7; D not certain. The CDR3 is 13 amino acids. The germline V gene has CDR1 SGDLS and CDR2 YYNGEE. V shed 3 bases and J shed 4 bases, with 11 bases lying between them. CDR3 amino acids: CASSGDDSYEQYF. CDR3 nucleotide sequence: TGTGCCAGCAGCGGAGACGATTCATACGAGCAGTACTTC.

The chain joins TRBV11-2 to TRBJ2-2, with D perhaps TRBD2 (5 bases). This CDR3 comprises 14 residues. From germline, CDR1 is SGHAT and CDR2 FQNNGV. The V end was cut by 2 bases, the J end by 8 bases, with 12 bases between. CDR3 bases: TGTGCCAGCAGCTTATTCGGGGTTTTGGGGGAGCTGTTTTTT. Translation: CASSLFGVLGELFF.

This clone was counted only a few times. Here the CDR3 reads CASSVGFGEMNTEAFF. The CDR3 DNA follows: TGTGCCAGCAGCGTAGGATTCGGGGAAATGAACACTGAAGCTTTCTTT. This chain joins TRBV9 and TRBJ1-1; no definite D call. CDR1 and CDR2 (germline): SGDLS, YYNGEE. Trimming removed 0 bases at V and 0 bases at J, with 12 bases between. The CDR3 loop spans 16 amino acids. Drawing the rest from reference TRBV9 and TRBJ1-1, the complete variable domain is DSGVTQTPKHLITATGQRVTLRCSPRSGDLSVYWYQQSLDQGLQFLIQYYNGEERAKGNILERFSAQQFPDLHSELNLSSLELGDSALYFCASSVGFGEMNTEAFFGQGTRLTVV.

The chain combines TRBV6-5 with TRBJ2-1, with a possible D match to TRBD2 (5 bases). Germline CDR1 reads MNHEY; CDR2 reads SVGAGI. This CDR3 spans 16 amino acids. V shed 0 bases and J shed 5 bases, with 14 bases lying between them. For the CDR3, the DNA is TGTGCCAGCAGTTACTCAACCGGGCCGAGGGACAATGAGCAGTTCTTC. Translating it yields CASSYSTGPRDNEQFF.

J is TRBJ2-5 and V is TRBV11-2, with D possibly TRBD1 on 5 matching bases. The CDR3 length is 14 residues. Germline CDR1 SGHAT, CDR2 FQNNGV. The V end was cut by 8 bases, the J end by 4 bases, with 17 bases between. The chain's CDR3 is CASVFWEGVETQYF. The CDR3 region has the DNA TGTGCCAGCGTCTTTTGGGAAGGGGTAGAGACCCAGTACTTC.

V and J are TRBV7-9 and TRBJ2-1, with D tentatively TRBD1 (6 bases). CDR3 size: 16 residues. The germline V gene has CDR1 SEHNR and CDR2 FQNEAQ (reference sequence). Trimming removed 6 bases at V and 0 bases at J, with 15 bases between. The CDR3 coding sequence is TGTGCCAGCAGTTACACAGGGTTGAGCTCCTACAATGAGCAGTTCTTC. Translated, it gives CASSYTGLSSYNEQFF.

V usage is TRBV11-2 and J usage is TRBJ2-5; 9 nucleotides line up with TRBD2. J gave up 1 base and V 2 bases, and 8 bases lay outside the gene matches. The length of the CDR3 is 17 residues. From germline, CDR1 is SGHAT and CDR2 FQNNGV. DNA for the CDR3: TGTGCCAGCAGCTTAAGTTGGCTAGCGGGACCCCAAGAGACCCAGTACTTC. Translation: CASSLSWLAGPQETQYF.

The chain couples TRBV7-3 to TRBJ2-1, with 8 bases identical to TRBD1. This CDR3 spans 13 amino acids. Germline values: CDR1 SGHTA, CDR2 FQGTGA. The trim removed 4 bases at V and 7 bases at J, leaving 3 bases unmatched. DNA of the CDR3: TGTGCCAGCAGCTCCGACAGGGGTAATGAGCAGTTCTTC. Encoded protein: CASSSDRGNEQFF. Drawing the rest from reference TRBV7-3 and TRBJ2-1, the complete variable domain is GAGVSQTPSNKVTEKGKYVELRCDPISGHTALYWYRQSLGQGPEFLIYFQGTGAADDSGLPNDRFFAVRPEGSVSTLKIQRTERGDSAVYLCASSSDRGNEQFFGPGTRLTVL.

This clone came up once. The chain recombines TRBV7-9 with TRBJ2-1, with D possibly matching TRBD2 (8 bases). V shed 7 bases and J shed 4 bases, with 26 bases lying between them. Germline CDR1 is SEHNR and CDR2 is FQNEAQ (reference sequence). CDR3 size: 18 residues. The CDR3 nucleotides read TGTGCCAGCAACGGAGGCGGGAGGCCCCCACAGGGGTACAATGAGCAGTTCTTC. It translates to CASNGGGRPPQGYNEQFF.

For the CDR3, the DNA is TGTGCCACCAGCAGAGAATTGGGACAAGGAAACTATGGCTACACCTTC. It yields the protein CATSRELGQGNYGYTF. The chain combines TRBV15 with TRBJ1-2; D possibly corresponds to TRBD1 (6 bases). V gave up 0 bases and J gave up 2 bases, with 13 bases separating them. Germline V gives CDR1 LNHNV, CDR2 YYDKDF (reference sequence). CDR3 length: 16 amino acids.

The chain combines TRBV19 with TRBJ1-1, with D perhaps TRBD1 (6 bases). CDR1 and CDR2 (germline): LNHDA, SQIVND (reference sequence). This CDR3 has 15 amino acids. The V gene lost 5 bases and the J gene lost 6 bases, with 19 bases spanning the gap. The DNA for the CDR3 is TGTGCCAGTAGTGAAATCGGGGGCGGAGGTGCTGAAGCTTTCTTT. It codes for CASSEIGGGGAEAFF.

The chain has TRBV15 and TRBJ2-3, with D perhaps TRBD1 or TRBD2 (5 bases each). Germline CDR1 is LNHNV and CDR2 is YYDKDF (reference sequence). Trimming removed 4 bases from V and 6 bases from J, with 14 bases in between. The CDR3 extends over 14 amino acids. The CDR3 here is CATSIRAGEDTQYF. CDR3 in DNA: TGTGCCACCAGCATCAGGGCCGGGGAGGATACGCAGTATTTT.

This chain links TRBV19 with TRBJ1-4; D not certain. Germline CDR1 and CDR2: LNHDA and SQIVND (reference sequence). The V end lost 6 bases, the J end lost 0 bases, and 5 bases lay between the germline ends. The CDR3 sequence is 13 residues long. This CDR3 reads CASSPATNEKLFF. CDR3 DNA: TGTGCCAGTAGCCCAGCAACTAATGAAAAACTGTTTTTT.

The rearrangement uses TRBV11-2 and TRBJ2-7; tentative D call: TRBD2 (5 bases). Trimming left V 8 bases short and J 2 bases short, with 19 bases between. This CDR3 has 15 residues. Germline loops: CDR1 SGHAT, CDR2 FQNNGV. CDR3 sequence reads: CASRERGRGTYEQYF. The DNA for the CDR3 is TGTGCCAGCCGCGAAAGAGGACGGGGAACCTACGAGCAGTACTTC.

This chain links TRBV7-8 with TRBJ2-7; D may be TRBD1 or TRBD2 (6 bases each). Germline-derived CDR1 and CDR2 are SGHVS and FQNEAQ. The V end was cut by 4 bases, the J end by 3 bases, with 16 bases between. This CDR3 is 15 amino acids long. The CDR3 sequence: CASSSRAGTRYEQYF. CDR3 nucleotides: TGTGCCAGCAGCTCCAGGGCGGGGACACGCTACGAGCAGTACTTC.

A remark on this clone: This same CDR3 is encoded by further DNA sequences in the sample. Here the CDR3 DNA reads TGTGCCAGCAGTTTATTCCTCACAGATACGCAGTATTTT. Amino acid sequence: CASSLFLTDTQYF. The chain has TRBV27 and TRBJ2-3; D gene unclear. The CDR3 extends over 13 amino acids. V lost 1 base to trimming and J lost 2 bases, with 4 bases between them. CDR1 and CDR2 from the germline V gene are MNHEY and SMNVEV (reference sequence).

This clone appeared once. This rearrangement joins TRBV4-1 to TRBJ1-2; no firm D call. CDR1 is MGHRA, CDR2 YSYEKL, per germline. This CDR3 contains 17 residues. V lost 4 bases and J 0 bases, leaving 18 bases between the germline ends. The DNA for the CDR3 is TGCGCCAGCAGCCTCTTCTCGCCGGGGATTACTAACTATGGCTACACCTTC. The encoded protein is CASSLFSPGITNYGYTF.

Comments on this clone: The same CDR3 is also encoded by other DNA sequences in this sample. The chain uses TRBV7-9 and TRBJ2-5; D unclear. Trimming removed 4 bases from V and 1 base from J, with 7 bases in between. CDR1 and CDR2 from the germline V gene are SEHNR and FQNEAQ (reference sequence). The CDR3 covers 13 residues. CDR3 residues: CASSSDLQETQYF. CDR3 nucleotide sequence: TGTGCCAGCAGCTCGGATCTCCAAGAGACCCAGTACTTC. Full variable domain (remainder filled in from reference TRBV7-9 and TRBJ2-5): DTGVSQNPRHKITKRGQNVTFRCDPISEHNRLYWYRQTLGQGPEFLTYFQNEAQLEKSRLLSDRFSAERPKGSFSTLEIQRTEQGDSAMYLCASSSDLQETQYFGPGTRLLVL.

The sample holds a few counts of this clone. V and J are TRBV7-9 and TRBJ1-5; D is unresolved. CDR1 and CDR2 from the germline V gene are SEHNR and FQNEAQ (reference sequence). V was pared by 0 bases and J by 6 bases, with 9 bases between. The length of the CDR3 is 14 residues. CDR3 region: CASSLAFEGQPQHF. The CDR3, as DNA: TGTGCCAGCAGCTTAGCCTTTGAGGGTCAGCCCCAGCATTTT.

The V and J genes are TRBV7-9 and TRBJ2-1, with 9 nucleotides matching TRBD2. This CDR3 region has 17 residues. V trimming: 4 bases; J trimming: 4 bases; junction bases outside the gene matches: 11. CDR1 and CDR2 (germline): SEHNR, FQNEAQ (reference sequence). CDR3 protein: CASSSHLLAGPYNEQFF. In DNA form, the CDR3 reads TGTGCCAGCAGCTCCCATCTGCTAGCGGGGCCATACAATGAGCAGTTCTTC.